Listed below are T cell receptor beta chains from one sample, sequenced in a study of graft-versus-host responses after intestinal transplantation. Only in-frame clones appear in the TCRdb table, and some are missing; sequencing was by immunoSEQ multiplex PCR. The profile shows about 22,000 clones, roughly four fifths of them singletons. The sequencing here drew on ileum tissue, taken 12 days after intestinal transplant. The source is a human patient who received an intestinal transplant, so some T cells may come from the graft donor. CDR3s include the opening cysteine and the closing phenylalanine or tryptophan. D genes are given only for firm matches.

CDR3 protein	J gene	V gene	D gene
CASSPHRAPNTEAFF	TRBJ1-1	TRBV6-1	-
CAIGDSEYGYTF	TRBJ1-2	TRBV10-3	TRBD1
CASSHRLALTRDNEQFF	TRBJ2-1	TRBV4-1	-
CASSPVGGQVYEQYF	TRBJ2-7	TRBV18	-
CASRGTGANTEAFF	TRBJ1-1	TRBV6-1	TRBD1
CAISVRSGARDTQYF	TRBJ2-3	TRBV10-3	TRBD2
CASSDWDRANTEAFF	TRBJ1-1	TRBV6-1	TRBD1
CASSKLTEAFF	TRBJ1-1	TRBV6-5	-
CATSPPGTRQHEQFF	TRBJ2-1	TRBV7-2	TRBD2
CASSNAGGSYEQYF	TRBJ2-7	TRBV19	-
CSVGQGQETQYF	TRBJ2-5	TRBV29-1	-
CASSKGLAGGRQETQYF	TRBJ2-5	TRBV5-4	TRBD2
CASSQSSRGPNTEAFF	TRBJ1-1	TRBV4-1	-
CASSQPLTGTSGTLSTDTQYF	TRBJ2-3	TRBV4-1	TRBD2
CASSILAGGHEQFF	TRBJ2-1	TRBV6-5	TRBD2
CASKPQEPRAPQHF	TRBJ1-5	TRBV2	-
CASSQAPAYEQYF	TRBJ2-7	TRBV4-2	-
CATSETGLYGYTF	TRBJ1-2	TRBV15	-
CASRVRARLSGANVLTF	TRBJ2-6	TRBV28	-
CASSHRGGITEAFF	TRBJ1-1	TRBV5-4	TRBD1
CASSPGTANSPLHF	TRBJ1-6	TRBV18	TRBD1
CASSVAGAGAGGETQYF	TRBJ2-5	TRBV9	-
CASSLTGITGELFF	TRBJ2-2	TRBV5-1	-
CASSSLAVSYEQYF	TRBJ2-7	TRBV7-8	TRBD2
CASSSGTYKQFF	TRBJ2-1	TRBV28	-
CASSTRHRNSPLHF	TRBJ1-6	TRBV9	-
CASGDRGTDTQYF	TRBJ2-3	TRBV2	TRBD1
CASSPLARAEQFF	TRBJ2-1	TRBV7-3	TRBD2
CSARVRGQFF	TRBJ2-1	TRBV20-1	-
CASSQGSFQYF	TRBJ2-3	TRBV6-5	-
CASSTYTGELFF	TRBJ2-2	TRBV9	-
CATSKPQGAKDTEAFF	TRBJ1-1	TRBV15	TRBD1